Shown below are 28 T cell receptor beta chains from a single sample sequenced in a study of shared clonotypes between healthy human individuals. Libraries were prepared by immunoSEQ multiplex PCR; TCRdb keeps only in-frame clonotypes and omits some of them. This sample carries over a million clones, more than 75% of them seen once, and the ten largest clones take 0.6% to 0.7%. Specimen: memory CD4+ T cells from PBMCs. The sample's subset: CD45RA-negative fraction. Receptors originate from a man between 18 and 35 years old in good health. Some clones in this sample may be carry-over from other donors' samples.

The chain couples TRBV2 to TRBJ2-5; TRBD2 aligns across 7 bases. This CDR3 has 15 amino acids. The V and J ends lost 6 bases and 2 bases, in that order; junction bases with no gene match: 9. The germline V gene has CDR1 SNHLY and CDR2 FYNNEI. The CDR3 loop is CASSAFLGGQETQYF. The CDR3 bases are TGTGCCAGCAGCGCCTTTCTGGGGGGGCAAGAGACCCAGTACTTC.

The CDR3 sequence: CASSPPTIGGYTF. DNA of the CDR3: TGTGCCAGCTCACCACCCACCATAGGAGGCTACACCTTC. J is TRBJ1-2 and V is TRBV18; D gene ambiguous. CDR3 length: 13 amino acids. Trimming pared 0 bases from V and 8 bases from J, leaving 10 bases between. The germline CDR1 and CDR2 sequences are KGHSH and LQKENI.

The gene calls are TRBV7-2 and TRBJ2-3; 7 nucleotides align to TRBD2. Germline V gene data show CDR1 as SGHTA and CDR2 as FQGNSA. CDR3 length equals 15 residues. J was trimmed by 2 bases and V by 7 bases; bases with no gene match: 9. The CDR3 DNA follows: TGTGCCAGCAATCGGGTAGCGGGTGCCACAGATACGCAGTATTTT. Its protein product is CASNRVAGATDTQYF.

The rearrangement joins TRBV6-6 to TRBJ1-5; no firm D call. The germline V and J ends were trimmed by 0 bases and 3 bases, with 6 bases remaining between them. The CDR3 is 14 amino acids. CDR1 and CDR2 (germline): MNHNY, SVGAGI (reference sequence). In nucleotides, the CDR3 is TGTGCCAGCAGTTACTCGTTGGCCAATCAGCCCCAGCATTTT. Amino acid sequence: CASSYSLANQPQHF.

The chain employs TRBV2 and TRBJ2-5, with a possible D match to TRBD2 (8 bases). CDR3 size: 18 residues. The ends were cut back, 8 bases at V and 2 bases at J, with 27 bases in the middle. Germline V gives CDR1 SNHLY, CDR2 FYNNEI. CDR3 amino acids: CASPARRGREEAQETQYF. In DNA, the CDR3 is TGTGCCAGCCCCGCGCGGAGGGGGCGGGAGGAAGCACAAGAGACCCAGTACTTC.

This clone was found a few times. This CDR3 reads CASSPPVDSGNTIYF. CDR3 nucleotides: TGTGCCAGCAGCCCCCCAGTGGACTCCGGAAACACCATATATTTT. The J gene is TRBJ1-3, the V gene TRBV7-9; D not certain. From germline, CDR1 is SEHNR and CDR2 FQNEAQ (reference sequence). CDR3 size: 15 residues. V was shortened by 5 bases and J by 4 bases, with 15 bases between the two germline ends.

The rearrangement links TRBV4-1 to TRBJ2-1, with TRBD2 identical over 12 bases. Unmatched junction bases numbered 4, after V lost 1 base and J lost 9 bases. Germline CDR1 MGHRA, CDR2 YSYEKL. This CDR3 has 15 residues. This CDR3 is CASSQGTSGIGEQFF. The CDR3 nucleotides are TGCGCCAGCAGCCAAGGGACTAGCGGGATCGGTGAGCAGTTCTTC.

This chain connects TRBV28 to TRBJ2-7; no clear D. The CDR3 extends over 14 amino acids. Germline values: CDR1 MDHEN, CDR2 SYDVKM. Trimming cost V 5 bases and J 2 bases, with 13 bases left between them. The DNA for the CDR3 is TGTGCCAGCAGTCCCCAGATTAAAACCTACGAGCAGTACTTC. This encodes CASSPQIKTYEQYF.

The chain couples TRBV11-2 to TRBJ2-7, with 7 bases that match TRBD1. Trimming cost V 4 bases and J 4 bases; bases outside gene matches: 13. The CDR3 is 16 amino acids. CDR1 and CDR2 (germline): SGHAT, FQNNGV. The CDR3 sequence: CASSYSIGDSTYEQYF. The CDR3 bases are TGTGCCAGCAGCTATTCGATTGGGGACAGCACTTACGAGCAGTACTTC.

V and J are TRBV7-2 and TRBJ1-3, with unresolved D. V was clipped by 5 bases and J by 4 bases, with 9 bases between them. Germline V gene sequence: CDR1 SGHTA, CDR2 FQGNSA. The CDR3 length is 13 residues. CDR3 sequence (DNA): TGTGCCAGCAGCCCAGAGGAGGGAAACACCATATATTTT. Encoded protein: CASSPEEGNTIYF.

With regard to this clone: Other nucleotide sequences from this sample produce the same CDR3. The rearrangement joins TRBV29-1 to TRBJ2-7; D is possibly TRBD1 or TRBD2 (5 bases each). CDR1 and CDR2 from the germline V gene are SQVTM and ANQGSEA. Trimming stripped 5 bases from V and 2 bases from J, with 16 bases between. The CDR3 contains 14 residues. CDR3 sequence: CSVSKSRDPYEQYF. Here the CDR3 DNA reads TGCAGCGTTTCAAAAAGCCGGGACCCCTACGAGCAGTACTTC.

The genes are TRBV9 and TRBJ2-1; D gene unclear. The V gene's germline CDR1 is SGDLS and CDR2 YYNGEE. V was clipped by 0 bases and J by 7 bases, with 11 bases between them. The CDR3 covers 14 residues. The CDR3 loop is CASSVGQYRNEQFF. The DNA of the CDR3 is TGTGCCAGCAGCGTAGGCCAGTATCGTAATGAGCAGTTCTTC. Variable domain in full (rest from reference TRBV9 and TRBJ2-1): DSGVTQTPKHLITATGQRVTLRCSPRSGDLSVYWYQQSLDQGLQFLIQYYNGEERAKGNILERFSAQQFPDLHSELNLSSLELGDSALYFCASSVGQYRNEQFFGPGTRLTVL.

J is TRBJ1-1 and V is TRBV28, with D possibly TRBD1 on 6 matching bases. This CDR3 is 15 amino acids long. Looked up from germline, CDR1 is MDHEN and CDR2 is SYDVKM. Between the trimmed V and J ends, which lost 7 bases and 5 bases, there was a span of 20 bases. CDR3 nucleotides: TGTGCCAGCAAAACGAGGCGGTCAGGGGTAACTGAAGCTTTCTTT. Protein product: CASKTRRSGVTEAFF.

CDR3 region: CASSSTGIGHQPQHF. In nucleotides, the CDR3 is TGTGCCAGCAGTTCGACAGGGATAGGGCATCAGCCCCAGCATTTT. The chain carries TRBV27 and TRBJ1-5, with TRBD1 matching over 7 bases. CDR1 MNHEY and CDR2 SMNVEV come from the germline V gene (reference sequence). V lost 4 bases to trimming and J lost 5 bases; unmatched junction nucleotides: 8. The CDR3 is 15 amino acids.

The gene calls are TRBV6-4 and TRBJ2-3; unclear D gene. The CDR3 extends over 14 amino acids. Between the trimmed V and J ends, which lost 0 bases and 3 bases, there was a span of 7 bases. Per the germline V gene, CDR1 is MRHNA and CDR2 is SNTAGT. This chain's CDR3 is CASSDSALTDTQYF. Written as DNA, the CDR3 is TGTGCCAGCAGTGACTCGGCACTAACAGATACGCAGTATTTT.

The chain is built from TRBV2 and TRBJ1-5; a weak D match, TRBD1 (5 bases). The CDR3 spans 15 residues. Germline V gene sequence: CDR1 SNHLY, CDR2 FYNNEI. Deletions cut 7 bases from V and 0 bases from J, with 13 bases between. CDR3 DNA sequence: TGTGCCAGCACCGACCCGGGGGTTAGCAATCAGCCCCAGCATTTT. Translating it yields CASTDPGVSNQPQHF.

The chain uses TRBV9 and TRBJ2-2; 13 bases match TRBD2. J lost 5 bases, V lost 0 bases, and 4 bases had no gene match. Germline-derived CDR1 and CDR2 are SGDLS and YYNGEE. This CDR3 has 17 residues. CDR3 region: CASSVGTSGRTTGELFF. The CDR3 region has the DNA TGTGCCAGCAGCGTAGGGACTAGCGGGAGAACGACCGGGGAGCTGTTTTTT.

The genes are TRBV7-2 and TRBJ1-1; a possible D gene is TRBD1 (6 bases). Trimming took off 6 bases at V and 4 bases at J, with 15 bases between the two ends. In germline, CDR1 is SGHTA, CDR2 FQGNSA. The CDR3 extends over 14 amino acids. The CDR3 bases are TGTGCCAGCAGGTGGGGGCGCGGGTCCACTGAAGCTTTCTTT. Amino acid sequence: CASRWGRGSTEAFF.

This clone was seen only once. V usage is TRBV10-3 and J usage is TRBJ1-2, with D hard to call. Germline CDR1 reads ENHRY; CDR2 reads SYGVKD. The V end lost 3 bases, the J end lost 4 bases, and 9 bases lay between the germline ends. CDR3 length equals 13 residues. CDR3 DNA sequence: TGTGCCATCAGTGAATCGACCAGCTATGGCTACACCTTC. It specifies CAISESTSYGYTF.

Worth noting for this clone: Other DNA sequences of this sample code for an identical CDR3. The chain carries TRBV7-2 and TRBJ2-5; D gene unclear. Germline loops: CDR1 SGHTA, CDR2 FQGNSA. V lost 5 bases and J 1 base, leaving 8 bases between the germline ends. CDR3 length: 13 amino acids. The CDR3 coding sequence is TGTGCCAGCAGCCGCACAGCCCAAGAGACCCAGTACTTC. It translates to CASSRTAQETQYF. The full variable domain, with the rest looked up from reference TRBV7-2 and TRBJ2-5, is GAGVSQSPSNKVTEKGKDVELRCDPISGHTALYWYRQSLGQGLEFLIYFQGNSAPDKSGLPSDRFSAERTGGSVSTLTIQRTQQEDSAVYLCASSRTAQETQYFGPGTRLLVL.

This clone has only one observation. V and J are TRBV7-2 and TRBJ2-3; D not resolved. The V gene lost 2 bases and the J gene lost 0 bases, with 12 bases spanning the gap. CDR1 SGHTA and CDR2 FQGNSA come from the germline V gene. This CDR3 has 16 amino acids. The CDR3 sequence is CASSLLGVSSTDTQYF. The CDR3 bases are TGTGCCAGCAGCTTACTCGGAGTATCGAGCACAGATACGCAGTATTTT.

This clone came up once. The V and J genes are TRBV18 and TRBJ1-2; D unresolved. Germline-derived CDR1 and CDR2 are KGHSH and LQKENI. The CDR3 contains 11 residues. V lost 3 bases, J lost 8 bases, and 7 bases lay in between. CDR3 nucleotide sequence: TGTGCCAGCTCACCGGGCCTGGGCTACACCTTC. Its protein product is CASSPGLGYTF.

This chain's CDR3 is CASSEGVGYTF. CDR3 bases: TGCGCCAGCAGCGAAGGGGTAGGCTACACCTTC. The gene calls are TRBV5-1 and TRBJ1-2, with D perhaps matching TRBD1 (5 bases). This CDR3 is built from 11 residues. V was clipped by 4 bases and J by 8 bases, with 9 bases between them. The V gene's germline CDR1 is SGHRS and CDR2 YFSETQ.

Comment on this clone: A much more abundant neighbour one base away suggests this may be a read error. The same CDR3 arises from other DNA sequences in this sample as well. V gene TRBV6-1 combines with J gene TRBJ1-4; tentative D call: TRBD1 (5 bases). CDR1 is MNHNS and CDR2 is SASEGT in the germline V gene. The CDR3 has 15 residues. The CDR3 bases are TGTGCCAGCAGTCTTACCACAGGATTTAATGAGAAACTGTTTTTT. Its translation is CASSLTTGFNEKLFF.

The rearrangement links TRBV27 to TRBJ2-3; 11 bases are a match to TRBD2. This CDR3 region has 15 residues. The germline V gene encodes CDR1 MNHEY and CDR2 SMNVEV (reference sequence). V lost 7 bases, J lost 1 base, and 4 bases stayed unmatched. In DNA form, the CDR3 reads TGTGCCAGCAATAGCGGGAGGGCCGGCACAGATACGCAGTATTTT. Translating gives CASNSGRAGTDTQYF.

V gene TRBV5-1 combines with J gene TRBJ2-3; perhaps TRBD2 as D (6 bases). Looked up from germline, CDR1 is SGHRS and CDR2 is YFSETQ. V lost 4 bases to trimming and J lost 4 bases, with 19 bases between them. The CDR3 runs to 16 residues. DNA of the CDR3: TGCGCCAGCAGCCTGGGGGACTTGGCTGGCGCAGATACGCAGTATTTT. Translation gives CASSLGDLAGADTQYF.

The table lists this clone with a few counts. The rearrangement joins TRBV6-1 to TRBJ2-4, with D unresolved. Trimming left V 0 bases short and J 3 bases short, with 9 bases between. Looked up from germline, CDR1 is MNHNS and CDR2 is SASEGT. The CDR3 is 15 residues long. CDR3 bases: TGTGCCAGCAGTGAAGCGGGCCCTCGCAAAAACATTCAGTACTTC. Translation: CASSEAGPRKNIQYF.

V gene TRBV11-2 combines with J gene TRBJ2-7; 10 bases agree with TRBD2. The J segment lost 6 bases and the V segment lost 4 bases, leaving 6 bases of the junction unmatched. The germline CDR1 and CDR2 sequences are SGHAT and FQNNGV. There are 14 residues in the CDR3. The CDR3 sequence: CASSSLAGGLEQYF. The CDR3 DNA reads TGTGCCAGCAGCTCATTAGCGGGAGGACTCGAGCAGTACTTC.